The 17 T cell receptor beta chains in this list originate from one sample, sequenced in a study of regulatory T cells in long-lasting Graves disease. Relying on iRepertoire HTBI primers and Arm-PCR of CDR3 regions, the team built TCR beta libraries. TCRdb passed the multiplex PCR reads through MiXCR, listing each CDR3 protein once. This repertoire shows approximately 690,000 distinct CDR3 sequences, 25% to 35% found once; its top ten account for roughly 41%. Regarding time point: persistent/refractory GD, antithyroid drugs over 5 years with positive TRAb. There was RNA extracted from PBMCs, and the TCR library was made from it. This sample comprised peripheral blood mononuclear cells (PBMCs), obtained when the disease was refractory, from a patient treated with antithyroid drugs. The receptors stem from a female donor with Graves disease.

The chain is built from TRBV6-2 or TRBV6-3 and TRBJ2-7; 9 nucleotides line up with TRBD2. The CDR3 consists of 18 residues. CDR1 and CDR2 (germline): MNHEY, SVGEGT. The junction had 9 bases not matched to a gene; V was cut back by 0 bases and J by 0 bases. This CDR3 reads CASSYSRSGGLSSYEQYF. The CDR3 region has the DNA TGTGCCAGCAGTTACTCCCGTAGCGGGGGCCTTTCCTCCTACGAGCAGTACTTC.

V usage is TRBV6-1 and J usage is TRBJ1-2, with 7 positions matching TRBD1. Germline-derived CDR1 and CDR2 are MNHNS and SASEGT. J was trimmed by 2 bases and V by 6 bases; bases with no gene match: 3. This CDR3 spans 13 amino acids. In nucleotides, the CDR3 is TGTGCCAGCAGAGGGACAGTGAACTATGGCTACACCTTC. Translating gives CASRGTVNYGYTF.

The chain has TRBV9 and TRBJ2-5; 9 bases fit TRBD1. Germline V CDR1 and CDR2: SGDLS, YYNGEE. The CDR3 contains 15 residues. After removal of 3 bases from V and 5 bases from J, the junction contained 8 bases not matched to a gene. The CDR3 nucleotides are TGTGCCAGCAGCGGCCGGGACAGGGTGGTGGAGACCCAGTACTTC. Its protein product is CASSGRDRVVETQYF.

J is TRBJ2-3 and V is TRBV2; D may be TRBD2 (6 bases). Between the trimmed V and J ends, which lost 6 bases and 2 bases, there was a span of 9 bases. Per germline, CDR1 SNHLY and CDR2 FYNNEI. This CDR3 contains 13 residues. CDR3 protein: CASSRDFTDTQYF. The CDR3 region has the DNA TGTGCCAGCAGCCGGGACTTCACAGATACGCAGTATTTT.

This clonotype has more than one count but fewer than ten. The chain combines TRBV11-2 with TRBJ2-7; 13 nucleotides agree with TRBD2. Unmatched junction bases numbered 6, after V lost 6 bases and J lost 7 bases. CDR1 SGHAT and CDR2 FQNNGV come from the germline V gene. This CDR3 spans 14 amino acids. CDR3 sequence: CASRSPGLAGEQYF. CDR3 nucleotide sequence: TGTGCCAGCAGATCACCGGGACTAGCGGGAGAGCAGTACTTC.

This sequence joins TRBV12-3 or TRBV12-4 and TRBJ1-3, with D perhaps matching TRBD1 (5 bases). The CDR3 is 16 amino acids. Deletions cut 5 bases from V and 0 bases from J, with 14 bases between. CDR3 nucleotides: TGTGCCAGCAGTCTTGGACAAATGATCTCTGGAAACACCATATATTTT. It is translated as CASSLGQMISGNTIYF.

In this sample, this clonotype turned up a few times. The chain combines TRBV10-3 with TRBJ1-6, with TRBD1 matching 7 bases. Trimming took 6 bases from V and 5 from J; bases not matched to a gene: 4. The CDR3 has 14 residues. CDR1 is ENHRY and CDR2 is SYGVKD in the germline V gene. Here the CDR3 reads CAIRGDSDNSPLHF. The CDR3 DNA reads as TGTGCCATCAGGGGGGACAGCGATAATTCACCCCTCCACTTT.

This clonotype has just one count. The chain recombines TRBV27 with TRBJ2-7; a weak D match, TRBD1 (6 bases). This CDR3 has 14 amino acids. Trimming cost V 5 bases and J 3 bases, with 14 bases left between them. The germline V gene has CDR1 MNHEY and CDR2 SMNVEV (reference sequence). The DNA for the CDR3 is TGTGCCAGCAGTGTCGGGACACCCGACTACGAGCAGTACTTC. This encodes CASSVGTPDYEQYF.

J is TRBJ1-5 and V is TRBV4-1, with D possibly matching TRBD1 (5 bases). The CDR3 runs to 14 residues. In germline, CDR1 is MGHRA, CDR2 YSYEKL. Deletions cut 1 base from V and 7 bases from J, with 11 bases between. For the CDR3, the DNA is TGCGCCAGCAGCCAAGCCCTTGCAGGGCAGCCCCAGCATTTT. Its translation: CASSQALAGQPQHF.

The table lists this clonotype with a few counts. The genes are TRBV7-6 and TRBJ1-2, with 10 nucleotides matching TRBD1. The V gene end was trimmed by 4 bases and the J gene end by 4 bases; junction bases not matched to a gene: 6. There are 15 residues in the CDR3. Germline V gives CDR1 SGHVS, CDR2 FNYEAQ. The CDR3 here is CASSSAGQGSYGYTF. The CDR3 nucleotides read TGTGCCAGCAGCTCGGCGGGACAGGGGTCCTATGGCTACACCTTC.

This clonotype was seen only a few times. The chain recombines TRBV6-9 with TRBJ2-2, with a tentative D call TRBD2 (5 bases). There are 15 residues in the CDR3. V was cut by 3 bases and J by 5 bases, with 13 bases left in between. Germline V gives CDR1 MNHGY, CDR2 SVAAGI. The CDR3 DNA reads TGTGCCAGCAGTTACGCGTCGGGAACTACCGGGGAGCTGTTTTTT. As protein: CASSYASGTTGELFF.

In its sample, this clonotype was seen many times. The gene calls are TRBV15 and TRBJ1-2; TRBD1 agrees at 7 bases. CDR3 length: 14 amino acids. Trimming removed 0 bases from V and 8 bases from J; junction bases left unmatched: 6. CDR1 is LNHNV and CDR2 is YYDKDF in the germline V gene (reference sequence). The CDR3 DNA reads TGTGCCACCAGCAGAGATCCCACAGGGGACGGCTACACCTTC. Translated: CATSRDPTGDGYTF.

This clonotype was seen at least ten times. This rearrangement joins TRBV6-5 to TRBJ1-2; D is undetermined. From germline, CDR1 is MNHEY and CDR2 SVGAGI. The CDR3 sequence is 14 residues long. The V gene lost 6 bases and the J gene lost 1 base, with 12 bases spanning the gap. CDR3 nucleotide sequence: TGTGCCAGCAGCTCCTCGGACGGTAACTATGGCTACACCTTC. Protein product: CASSSSDGNYGYTF.

This clonotype has only one observation. The V gene is TRBV10-2, the J gene TRBJ1-2, with TRBD1 matching 10 bases. V was pared by 10 bases and J by 2 bases, with 4 bases of the junction left unmatched. Per the germline V gene, CDR1 is WSHSY and CDR2 is SAAADI. The CDR3 extends over 13 amino acids. CDR3 protein: CATWDRGNYGYTF. CDR3 nucleotides: TGCGCCACATGGGACAGGGGCAACTATGGCTACACCTTC.

A few counts support this clonotype. The chain has TRBV19 and TRBJ2-7, with D perhaps matching TRBD1 or TRBD2 (6 bases each). The V end lost 8 bases, the J end lost 3 bases, and 17 bases lay between the germline ends. The CDR3 has 14 amino acids. The germline gives CDR1 LNHDA, CDR2 SQIVND (reference sequence). The CDR3 DNA follows: TGTGCCAGTCGGAGGGAGAGGGGGAGCTACGAGCAGTACTTC. As protein: CASRRERGSYEQYF.

The V gene is TRBV9, the J gene TRBJ1-1; 7 nucleotides align to TRBD1. There are 17 residues in the CDR3. V lost 0 bases and J lost 1; bases outside the gene matches: 9. Germline CDR1 and CDR2: SGDLS and YYNGEE. The CDR3 nucleotides are TGTGCCAGCAGCGTAGCGGTAGCAGGGGGTGCGAACACTGAAGCTTTCTTT. Translating gives CASSVAVAGGANTEAFF.

In this sample, this clonotype turned up once. The chain employs TRBV29-1 and TRBJ2-1, with D maybe TRBD2 (6 bases). V shed 6 bases and J shed 6 bases, with 21 bases lying between them. Germline CDR1 is SQVTM and CDR2 is ANQGSEA. CDR3 length: 15 amino acids. The DNA for the CDR3 is TGCAGCGTCCTAACATCTAGCGTTGGAACCAATGAGCAGTTCTTC. Translated, it gives CSVLTSSVGTNEQFF.